A selection of T cell receptor beta chains follows, all from one sample in a study of cytomegalovirus exposure and HLA in healthy donors. TCRdb keeps only in-frame clones here, not all; method: immunoSEQ multiplex PCR. The sample has 160,000 or so clones, 80% seen once; the top ten hold 1.3%. The sample taken for sequencing was PBMCs. These receptors were obtained from a woman aged 50 to 60 in good health and CMV-seronegative. Both conserved end residues are part of each CDR3. D genes are given only for firm matches. The listing skips clone size in some rows; elsewhere it reads once, few, many or a size class.

clone_size	v_call	d_call	j_call	cdr3_nt	cdr3_aa
NA	TRBV28	TRBD1	TRBJ2-5	TGTGCCAGCAGTCCCGCTCGGACAGGGGGACAAGAGACCCAGTACTTC	CASSPARTGGQETQYF
NA	TRBV7-6	NA	TRBJ2-3	TGTGCCAGCAGCTTCAGGGCCAACACAGATACGCAGTATTTT	CASSFRANTDTQYF
NA	TRBV7-9	NA	TRBJ2-7	TGTGCCAGCAGCTTAGTATATGGGGCATTCGCCTACGAGCAGTACTTC	CASSLVYGAFAYEQYF
once	TRBV6-5	NA	TRBJ2-7	TGTGCCAGCAGTCCGGGTAGCCTCTACGAGCAGTACTTC	CASSPGSLYEQYF
few	TRBV6-6	NA	TRBJ2-3	TGTGCCAGCAGCAATCTAGTTTTGTCAGATACGCAGTATTTT	CASSNLVLSDTQYF
NA	TRBV6-4	NA	TRBJ2-5	TGTGCCAGCAGTGACCTTCAAGCCATTTTACGCCGAGAGACCCAGTACTTC	CASSDLQAILRRETQYF
NA	TRBV6-5	NA	TRBJ1-4	TGTGCCAGCAGTTACTACAGGGCGTCTGTCGAAAAACTGTTTTTT	CASSYYRASVEKLFF
NA	TRBV7-9	TRBD1	TRBJ2-1	TGTGCCAGCAGCACCGGGACAGGAGACTACAATGAGCAGTTCTTC	CASSTGTGDYNEQFF
few	TRBV6-1	TRBD1	TRBJ1-1	TGTGCCAGCAGCAGGACAGGGAACACTGAAGCTTTCTTT	CASSRTGNTEAFF
NA	TRBV4-3	TRBD1	TRBJ1-6	TGCGCCAGCAGCCAGGAGGGACAGGCCCGGTCACCCCTCCACTTT	CASSQEGQARSPLHF
NA	TRBV5-3	NA	TRBJ1-5	TGTGCCAGAAGCTTGCGGAGTGGGTATAGCAATCAGCCCCAGCATTTT	CARSLRSGYSNQPQHF
NA	TRBV19	NA	TRBJ1-1	TGTGCCAGTAGTATAAAGCTTATGAACACTGAAGCTTTCTTT	CASSIKLMNTEAFF
few	TRBV20-1	NA	TRBJ2-1	TGCAGTGCTAGAGGTAACAATGAGCAGTTCTTC	CSARGNNEQFF
few	TRBV28	NA	TRBJ2-1	TGTGCCAGCAGCGTTCTTGAGCAGTTCTTC	CASSVLEQFF
NA	TRBV5-4	NA	TRBJ2-1	TGTGCCAGCAGCCTTGGGGGCGGATTAAGCTCCTACAATGAGCAGTTCTTC	CASSLGGGLSSYNEQFF
once	TRBV5-8	TRBD1	TRBJ2-5	TGTGCCAGCAGCCTGACAGGGAGAGAGACCCAGTACTTC	CASSLTGRETQYF
NA	TRBV28	NA	TRBJ2-7	TGTGCCAGCAGGTACGGGGGTAAATCTATCGAGCAGTACTTC	CASRYGGKSIEQYF
NA	TRBV19	NA	TRBJ1-1	TGTGCCAGTACCCCTGGGGCAGGGGAGCCCGAGCGTCTAGCTTTCTTT	CASTPGAGEPERLAFF
NA	TRBV4-1	TRBD1	TRBJ2-7	TGCGCCAGCAGCCCCATCAGGGGGAGCGTGTACGAGCAGCACTTC	CASSPIRGSVYEQHF
NA	TRBV14	NA	TRBJ2-7	TGTGCCAGGCCTGGGGTAGGGGCGTACTTC	CARPGVGAYF
NA	TRBV7-2	TRBD2	TRBJ2-7	TGTGCCAGCAGCGCCACCTTACTAGCGGGAGGTATGGACGAGCAGTACTTC	CASSATLLAGGMDEQYF
NA	TRBV25-1	TRBD1	TRBJ1-2	TGTGCCAGCAGTGAATTACAGGGGCGCGAGTATGGCTACACCTTC	CASSELQGREYGYTF
NA	TRBV6-1	TRBD1	TRBJ2-7	TGTGCCAGCAGGGCGGACAGGGGAGGCTACGAGCAGTACTTC	CASRADRGGYEQYF
NA	TRBV6-9	NA	TRBJ2-7	TGTGCCAGCCTCATCGACAGGACGTTCTACGAGCAGTACTTC	CASLIDRTFYEQYF
NA	TRBV23-1	TRBD1	TRBJ1-1	TGCGCCAGCAGTCCGACAGGGGCCCACACTGAAGCTTTCTTT	CASSPTGAHTEAFF
NA	TRBV5-1	TRBD2	TRBJ2-7	TGCGCCAGCAATCGGGGGGGGGAGGGTTCATACGAGCAGTACTTC	CASNRGGEGSYEQYF
NA	TRBV6-1	TRBD1	TRBJ2-7	TGTGCCAGCAGTGGAGTCGCCGGGACAGGGTACGAGCAGTACTTC	CASSGVAGTGYEQYF
NA	TRBV9	NA	TRBJ2-3	TGTGCCAGCAGCGCGAGCACAGATACGCAGTATTTT	CASSASTDTQYF
NA	TRBV29-1	NA	TRBJ2-2	TGCAGCGTTTCTCCCGGGACTTTTACCGGGGAGCTGTTTTTT	CSVSPGTFTGELFF
NA	TRBV7-9	TRBD1	TRBJ1-5	TGTGCCAGCAGCCGGGACAGGGGGGATCAGCCCCAGCATTTT	CASSRDRGDQPQHF
NA	TRBV19	NA	TRBJ2-3	TGTGCCAGTAGGTTAGCAGATACGCAGTATTTT	CASRLADTQYF
NA	TRBV14	TRBD1	TRBJ1-1	TGTGCCAGCAGCCAAGCACGGACAGGGTTCGGAGTCACTGAAGCTTTCTTT	CASSQARTGFGVTEAFF
NA	TRBV19	TRBD1	TRBJ1-4	TGTGCCAGTAGTAGGACAGGGGAGCCGGAAAAACTGTTTTTT	CASSRTGEPEKLFF
NA	TRBV14	NA	TRBJ2-1	TGTGCCAGCAGCCCCGGACCCGGGGTCATTTTATATCAGTTCTTC	CASSPGPGVILYQFF
NA	TRBV10-3	TRBD2	TRBJ2-3	TGTGCCATCAGCATAGCGGGAGCGGAAGATACGCAGTATTTT	CAISIAGAEDTQYF
NA	TRBV29-1	NA	TRBJ1-1	TGCAGCGTTGATCAGGGGTGGACTGAAGCTTTCTTT	CSVDQGWTEAFF
once	TRBV7-2	NA	TRBJ1-5	TGTGCCAGCAGCCAGTGGGGAGAACTTAATCAGCCCCAGCATTTT	CASSQWGELNQPQHF
NA	TRBV19	NA	TRBJ2-2	TGTGCCAGTAGTATAGGGTACTCTCGAGGTAGGATGAACACCGGGGAGCTGTTTTTT	CASSIGYSRGRMNTGELFF
NA	TRBV7-9	NA	TRBJ1-6	TGTGCCAGCAGCTTAGGGGGCGCAGCGAATTCACCCCTCCACTTT	CASSLGGAANSPLHF
once	TRBV7-2	TRBD1	TRBJ2-7	TGTGCCAGCAGCTACGGGACAGGGGGCGCCTACGAGCAGTACTTC	CASSYGTGGAYEQYF
NA	TRBV28	NA	TRBJ1-5	TGTGCCAGCAGCTCAACAGGGTACGCCAATCAGCCCCAGCATTTT	CASSSTGYANQPQHF
NA	TRBV27	TRBD1	TRBJ1-1	TGTGCCAGCAGTCTCAGGACAGGGAGCACTGAAGCTTTCTTT	CASSLRTGSTEAFF
NA	TRBV19	TRBD2	TRBJ2-3	TGTGCCAGTAGTATAGCTAGCGGGCTTCGCACAGATACGCAGTATTTT	CASSIASGLRTDTQYF
NA	TRBV5-1	TRBD1	TRBJ2-2	TGCGCCAGCAGGACAGGGGAGAACACCGGGGAGCTGTTTTTT	CASRTGENTGELFF
once	TRBV18	NA	TRBJ1-3	TGTGCCAGCTCACCACTTTCGGTCCAGGCCACTGGAAACACCATATATTTT	CASSPLSVQATGNTIYF
NA	TRBV13	NA	TRBJ1-2	TGTGCCAGCAGCTTAGGCGGGACTCCCACCTATGGCTACACCTTC	CASSLGGTPTYGYTF
NA	TRBV7-8	TRBD1	TRBJ1-2	TGTGCCAGCAGCTTAGGGGACAGTTCCTATGGCTACACCTTC	CASSLGDSSYGYTF
NA	TRBV7-2	NA	TRBJ2-1	TGTGCCAGCAGCTTAGATCGTTCAGTCGCCAATGAGCAGTTCTTC	CASSLDRSVANEQFF
once	TRBV7-2	TRBD1	TRBJ2-1	TGTGCCAGCAGCCGTACCTCGGGACAGGGCCACAATGAGCAGTTCTTC	CASSRTSGQGHNEQFF